This T cell receptor beta chain was documented in a study of T cell repertoires in cytomegalovirus infection. Across the whole study: Public TCR beta signatures marked donors with CMV infection and the matching HLA. General observations from the study: The response measured ex vivo was dominated by TCR beta clonotypes (HLA-C-restricted and CMV-specific).

The V gene end was trimmed by 3 bases and the J gene end by 5 bases; junction bases not matched to a gene: 5. The CDR3 contains 16 residues. Germline lookup yields CDR1 MNHEY and CDR2 SMNVEV (reference sequence). For this clonotype: Its specificity is unknown.

TCRdb re-analysed the reads in MiXCR, keeping a single row per CDR3 protein. The sample carries a few hundred thousand distinct CDR3 sequences, about 33% recorded once. The sample here was cultured PBMCs, taken from culture after CMV antigen stimulation. The receptor's source is a human donor in good health (CMV status not recorded). Some clones in this sample may be carry-over from other donors' samples. The chain recombines TRBV27 with TRBJ2-5; 14 positions agree with TRBD2. CDR3 loop: CASSLGTSGSAETQYF. In DNA, the CDR3 is TGTGCCAGCAGTTTGGGGACTAGCGGGAGCGCGGAGACCCAGTACTTC.